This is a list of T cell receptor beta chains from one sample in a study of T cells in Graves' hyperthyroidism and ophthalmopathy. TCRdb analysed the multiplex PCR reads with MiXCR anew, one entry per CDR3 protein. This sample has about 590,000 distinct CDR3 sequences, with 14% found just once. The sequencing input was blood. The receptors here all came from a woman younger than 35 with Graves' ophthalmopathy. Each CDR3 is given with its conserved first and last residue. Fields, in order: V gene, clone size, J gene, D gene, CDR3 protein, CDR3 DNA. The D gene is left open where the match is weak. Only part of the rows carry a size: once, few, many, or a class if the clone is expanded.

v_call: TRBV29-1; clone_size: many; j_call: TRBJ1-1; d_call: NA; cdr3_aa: CSVRGEANTEAFF; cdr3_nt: TGCAGCGTTCGAGGGGAGGCGAACACTGAAGCTTTCTTT
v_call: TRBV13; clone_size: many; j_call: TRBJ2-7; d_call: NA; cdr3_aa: CASSLRGLGYEQYF; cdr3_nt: TGTGCCAGCAGCTTACGGGGCCTGGGGTACGAGCAGTACTTC
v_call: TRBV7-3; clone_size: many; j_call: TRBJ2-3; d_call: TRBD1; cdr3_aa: CASSRQGSTDTQYF; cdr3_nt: TGTGCCAGCAGCCGACAGGGTAGCACAGATACGCAGTATTTT
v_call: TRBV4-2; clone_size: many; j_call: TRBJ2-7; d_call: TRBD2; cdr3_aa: CASSQELRERYEQYF; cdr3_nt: TGTGCCAGCAGCCAAGAGTTGCGGGAGCGGTACGAGCAGTACTTC
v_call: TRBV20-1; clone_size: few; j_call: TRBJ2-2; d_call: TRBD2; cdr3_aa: CSAPWQGGGGLFF; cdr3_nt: TGCAGTGCCCCCTGGCAGGGCGGGGGGGGGCTGTTTTTT
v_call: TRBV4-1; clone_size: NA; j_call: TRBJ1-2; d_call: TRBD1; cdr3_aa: CASSQDKRGPNYGYTF; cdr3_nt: TGCGCCAGCAGCCAAGATAAAAGGGGGCCAAACTATGGCTACACCTTC
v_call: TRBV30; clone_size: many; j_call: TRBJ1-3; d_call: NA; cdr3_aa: CAWSSGNTIYF; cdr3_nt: TGTGCCTGGAGCTCTGGAAACACCATATATTTT
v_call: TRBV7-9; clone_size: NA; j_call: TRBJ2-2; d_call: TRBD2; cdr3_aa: CASSRRLAGKGFWAGELFF; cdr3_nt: TGTGCCAGCAGCCGAAGACTAGCGGGAAAGGGTTTTTGGGCCGGGGAGCTGTTTTTT
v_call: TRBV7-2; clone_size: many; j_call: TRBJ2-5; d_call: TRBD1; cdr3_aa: CASSLLGDRQETQYF; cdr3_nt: TGTGCCAGCAGCTTACTAGGGGACAGGCAAGAGACCCAGTACTTC
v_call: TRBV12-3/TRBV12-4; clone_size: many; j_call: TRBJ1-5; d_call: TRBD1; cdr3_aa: CASRFGTENQPQHF; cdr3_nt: TGTGCCAGCAGGTTCGGGACAGAGAATCAGCCCCAGCATTTT
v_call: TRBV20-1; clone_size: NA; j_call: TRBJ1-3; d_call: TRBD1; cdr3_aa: CSASPRDSTGNTIYF; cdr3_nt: TGCAGTGCTTCTCCGCGGGACAGCACTGGAAACACCATATATTTT
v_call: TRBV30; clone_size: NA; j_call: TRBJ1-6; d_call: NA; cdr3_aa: CAWSASDGRDSPLHF; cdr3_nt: TGTGCCTGGAGTGCTTCGGACGGTAGGGATTCACCCCTCCACTTT
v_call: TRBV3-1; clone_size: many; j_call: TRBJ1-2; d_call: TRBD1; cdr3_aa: CASSPLYAGGKSYGYTF; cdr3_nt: TGTGCCAGCAGCCCTCTTTATGCAGGGGGCAAAAGCTATGGCTACACCTTC
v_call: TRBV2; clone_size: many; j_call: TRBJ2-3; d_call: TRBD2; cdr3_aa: CASSSESGRVTDTQYF; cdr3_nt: TGTGCCAGCAGCTCTGAAAGCGGGAGAGTAACAGATACGCAGTATTTT
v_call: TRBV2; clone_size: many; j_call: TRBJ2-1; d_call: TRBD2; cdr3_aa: CASSEAKTSGEQFF; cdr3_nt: TGTGCCAGCAGTGAAGCTAAGACTAGCGGCGAGCAGTTCTTC
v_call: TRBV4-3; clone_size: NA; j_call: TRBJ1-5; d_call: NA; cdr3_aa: CASSPDRGVYSNQPQHF; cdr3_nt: TGCGCCAGCAGCCCCGATCGGGGGGTTTATAGCAATCAGCCCCAGCATTTT
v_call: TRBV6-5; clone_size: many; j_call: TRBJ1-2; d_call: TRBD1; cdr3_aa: CASSYSGGALNGYTF; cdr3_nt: TGTGCCAGCAGTTACTCAGGGGGCGCGTTAAATGGCTACACCTTC
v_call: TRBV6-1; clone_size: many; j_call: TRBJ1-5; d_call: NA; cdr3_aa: CASSHGWGRNQPQHF; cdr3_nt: TGTGCCAGCAGTCATGGGTGGGGGAGGAATCAGCCCCAGCATTTT
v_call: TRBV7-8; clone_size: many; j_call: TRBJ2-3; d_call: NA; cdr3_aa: CASSQVLARTDTQYF; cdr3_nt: TGTGCCAGCAGCCAGGTCCTAGCTAGGACAGATACGCAGTATTTT
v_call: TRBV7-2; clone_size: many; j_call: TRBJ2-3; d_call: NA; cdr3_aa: CASSLGGSWVDTQYF; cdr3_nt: TGTGCCAGCAGCTTAGGCGGCTCCTGGGTGGATACGCAGTATTTT
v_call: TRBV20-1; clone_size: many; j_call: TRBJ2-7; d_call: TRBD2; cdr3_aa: CSAPGLAGVAYEQYF; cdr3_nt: TGCAGTGCCCCGGGACTAGCGGGAGTAGCCTACGAGCAGTACTTC
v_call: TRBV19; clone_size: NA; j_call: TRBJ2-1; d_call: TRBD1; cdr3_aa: CASTPTQVTGWNEQFF; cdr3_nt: TGTGCCAGTACCCCGACACAGGTGACAGGGTGGAATGAGCAGTTCTTC
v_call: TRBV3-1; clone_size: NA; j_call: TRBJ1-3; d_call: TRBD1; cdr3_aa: CASSQETVRTGSGNTIYF; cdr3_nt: TGTGCCAGCAGCCAAGAAACCGTAAGGACAGGGTCTGGAAACACCATATATTTT
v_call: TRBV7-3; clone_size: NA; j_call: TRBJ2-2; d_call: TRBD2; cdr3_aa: CASSLTPGLAGYTGELFF; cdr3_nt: TGTGCCAGCAGCTTAACCCCGGGACTAGCGGGGTACACCGGGGAGCTGTTTTTT
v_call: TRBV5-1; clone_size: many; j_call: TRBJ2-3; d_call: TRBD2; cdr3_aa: CASSTAGEVTDTQYF; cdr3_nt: TGCGCCAGCAGCACAGCGGGAGAGGTGACAGATACGCAGTATTTT
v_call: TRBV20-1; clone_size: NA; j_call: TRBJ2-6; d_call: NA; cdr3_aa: CSAPGAGGANVLTF; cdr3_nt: TGCAGTGCTCCCGGGGCGGGGGGGGCCAACGTCCTGACTTTC